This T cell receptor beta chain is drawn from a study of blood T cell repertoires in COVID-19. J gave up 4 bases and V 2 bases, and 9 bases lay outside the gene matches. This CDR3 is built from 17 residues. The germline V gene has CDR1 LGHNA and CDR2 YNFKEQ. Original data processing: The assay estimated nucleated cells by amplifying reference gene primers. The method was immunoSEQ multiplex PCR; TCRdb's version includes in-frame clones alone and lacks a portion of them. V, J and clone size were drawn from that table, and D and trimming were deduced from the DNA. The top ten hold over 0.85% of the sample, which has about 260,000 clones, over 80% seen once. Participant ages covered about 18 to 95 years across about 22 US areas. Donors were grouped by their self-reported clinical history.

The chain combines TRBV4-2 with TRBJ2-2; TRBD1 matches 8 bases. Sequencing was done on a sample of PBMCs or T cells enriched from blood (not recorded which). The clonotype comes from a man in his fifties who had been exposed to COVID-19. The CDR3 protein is CASSQPGGGDVTGELFF. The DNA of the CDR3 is TGTGCCAGCAGCCAACCAGGGGGCGGGGACGTCACCGGGGAGCTGTTTTTT.